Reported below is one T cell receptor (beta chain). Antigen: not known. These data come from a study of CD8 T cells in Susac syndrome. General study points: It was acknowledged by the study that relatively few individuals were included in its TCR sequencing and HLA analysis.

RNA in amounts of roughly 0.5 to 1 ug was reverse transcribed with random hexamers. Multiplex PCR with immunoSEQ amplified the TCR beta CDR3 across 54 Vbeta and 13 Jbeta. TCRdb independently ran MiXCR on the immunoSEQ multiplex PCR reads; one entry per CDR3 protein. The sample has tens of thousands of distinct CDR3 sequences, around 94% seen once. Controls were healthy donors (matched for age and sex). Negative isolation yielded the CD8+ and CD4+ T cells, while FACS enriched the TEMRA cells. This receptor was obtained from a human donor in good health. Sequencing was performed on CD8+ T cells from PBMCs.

CDR3 bases: TGCGCCAGCACCGGACCTAATAGGCAGAACACCGGGGAGCTGTTTTTT. Translated: CASTGPNRQNTGELFF. The chain joins TRBV23-1 to TRBJ2-2, with unresolved D. TRBV23-1 is recorded as an ORF, its role being uncertain. V was pared by 7 bases and J by 1 base, with 16 bases between. The CDR3 contains 16 residues.